The sequence of this TCR beta chain was determined in a study of CD8+CD57+ T cells in acquired aplastic anemia. Whole-study results and caveats: The number of CD8+ CDR3 sequences shared by patients and controls was about 27.

With respect to this clonotype: The antigen remains undetermined.

This CDR3 spans 15 amino acids. The ends lost 5 bases at V and 0 bases at J; junction bases unmatched: 5. Germline V gives CDR1 LNHDA, CDR2 SQIVND (reference sequence). Sequencing was done on patients that had shown CD8+CD57+ cell expansion by flow cytometry. The use of genomic DNA as template underpinned the TCR beta VDJ and CDR3 profiling. TCRdb reprocessed the reads with MiXCR, giving one entry per CDR3 protein. Among roughly 280,000 distinct CDR3 sequences listed, 45% to 65% were seen once. The rearrangement joins TRBV19 to TRBJ2-3, with 7 positions matching TRBD2. This clonotype was sampled from a human donor with aplastic anemia. Input material: sorted CD4+, CD8+, or CD8+CD57+ T cells (not recorded which) from PBMCs. The CDR3 loop is CASSWSSGSTDTQYF. The DNA for the CDR3 is TGTGCCAGTAGTTGGTCTAGCGGAAGCACAGATACGCAGTATTTT.